Each of the 3 T cell receptor beta chains below was sequenced from the same sample in a study of Ad26.COV2.S vaccination and SARS-CoV-2 variants (dated by TCRdb to about 2021). This specimen's treatment or condition label, interpreted: around 19 received Ad26.COV2.S at low or high dose, single or two shots; 5 received placebo; per-sample allocation not given. Repertoires of vaccine and placebo recipients were sequenced from samples collected on day 63 after the first injection. Library creation used the immunoSEQ multiplex PCR assay. What TCRdb holds here is the immuneACCESS table cut down to in-frame rearrangements. Part of the clones is not present; checked against another copy, under half of the missing clones reflect an unresolved V gene, and the others are unexplained. In all, the sample holds about 390,000 clones, and 88% of those were seen once. The ten largest clones add up to about 3.6% of the sample.

The input for sequencing was peripheral blood, taken in a trial of Ad26.COV2.S vaccine versus placebo. The receptors derive from a person between 18 and 65 years old who received the Ad26.COV2.S COVID-19 vaccine or a placebo.

The chain employs TRBV4-1 and TRBJ2-5; 8 nucleotides line up with TRBD2. Unmatched junction bases numbered 11, after V lost 4 bases and J lost 7 bases. The CDR3 length is 15 residues. Per the germline V gene, CDR1 is MGHRA and CDR2 is YSYEKL. The CDR3 region has the DNA TGCGCCAGCAGCCGGACCGGACTAGCCCCTGGGACCCAGTACTTC. Protein: CASSRTGLAPGTQYF.

In this sample, this clone turned up a few times. The chain uses TRBV2 and TRBJ1-2; a possible D gene is TRBD1 (5 bases). Germline CDR1 reads SNHLY; CDR2 reads FYNNEI. The CDR3 has 12 amino acids. The germline V and J ends were trimmed by 6 bases and 8 bases, with 13 bases remaining between them. CDR3 residues: CASSARRGGYTF. CDR3 in DNA: TGTGCCAGCAGCGCCAGACGGGGCGGCTACACCTTC.

This clone was seen only once. V and J are TRBV21-1 and TRBJ2-3; the table's D call TRBD2 went unverified against the DNA. TRBV21-1 is flagged as a pseudogene. This CDR3 contains 18 residues. CDR3: CASSKFPEIVSYPDTQYF. CDR3 nucleotide sequence: TGTGCCAGCAGCAAATTTCCGGAGATAGTATCGTACCCAGATACGCAGTATTTT.